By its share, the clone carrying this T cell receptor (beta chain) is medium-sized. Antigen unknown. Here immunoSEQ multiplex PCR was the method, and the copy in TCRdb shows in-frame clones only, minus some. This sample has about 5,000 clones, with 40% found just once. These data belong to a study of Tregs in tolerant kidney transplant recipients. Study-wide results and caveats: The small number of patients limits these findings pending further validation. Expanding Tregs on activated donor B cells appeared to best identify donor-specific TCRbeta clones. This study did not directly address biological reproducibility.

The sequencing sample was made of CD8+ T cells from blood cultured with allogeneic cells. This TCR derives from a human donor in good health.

The DNA for the CDR3 is TGTGCCAGCAGCGCCAGACAGGGGTGGGATGAAGCTTTCTTT. Amino acids: CASSARQGWDEAFF. The rearrangement joins TRBV7-9 to TRBJ1-1; 8 bases are shared with TRBD1. Germline V lookup: CDR1 SEHNR, CDR2 FQNEAQ (reference sequence). V trimming: 5 bases; J trimming: 7 bases; junction bases outside the gene matches: 9. This CDR3 contains 14 residues.